This TCR beta chain was sequenced during a study of shared clonotypes between healthy human individuals. The table lists this clone with a count of one. Other DNA sequences in this sample translate to the same CDR3. Data came from immunoSEQ multiplex PCR; TCRdb stores just in-frame clones and leaves some out. The sample records 730,000 or so clones, 72% being singletons. The CDR3 covers 13 residues. The V gene's germline CDR1 is SGHDT and CDR2 YYEEEE. V dropped 0 bases and J dropped 0 bases, with 3 bases sitting between them. This TCR was sampled from a woman aged 25-40 years in good health. Sequencing input: memory CD4+ T cells sorted from blood. Documented subset: CD45RA-negative fraction. V gene TRBV5-6 combines with J gene TRBJ1-1; D is uncertain. CDR3 residues: CASSLGVNTEAFF. CDR3 in DNA: TGTGCCAGCAGCTTGGGTGTGAACACTGAAGCTTTCTTT.